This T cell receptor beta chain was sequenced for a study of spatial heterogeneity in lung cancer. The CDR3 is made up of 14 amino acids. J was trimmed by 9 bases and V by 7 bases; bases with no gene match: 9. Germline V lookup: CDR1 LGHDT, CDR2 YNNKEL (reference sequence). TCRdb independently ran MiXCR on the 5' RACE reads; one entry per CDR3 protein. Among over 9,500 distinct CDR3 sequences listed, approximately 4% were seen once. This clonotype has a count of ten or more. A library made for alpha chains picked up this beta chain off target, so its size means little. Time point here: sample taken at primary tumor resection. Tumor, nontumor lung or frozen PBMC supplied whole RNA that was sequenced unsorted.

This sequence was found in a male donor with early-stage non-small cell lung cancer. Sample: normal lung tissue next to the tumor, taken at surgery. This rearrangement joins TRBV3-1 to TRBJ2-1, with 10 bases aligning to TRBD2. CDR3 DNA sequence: TGTGCCAGCAAGCCGAGCGGGAGGGCTGGTGAGCAGTTCTTC. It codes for CASKPSGRAGEQFF.